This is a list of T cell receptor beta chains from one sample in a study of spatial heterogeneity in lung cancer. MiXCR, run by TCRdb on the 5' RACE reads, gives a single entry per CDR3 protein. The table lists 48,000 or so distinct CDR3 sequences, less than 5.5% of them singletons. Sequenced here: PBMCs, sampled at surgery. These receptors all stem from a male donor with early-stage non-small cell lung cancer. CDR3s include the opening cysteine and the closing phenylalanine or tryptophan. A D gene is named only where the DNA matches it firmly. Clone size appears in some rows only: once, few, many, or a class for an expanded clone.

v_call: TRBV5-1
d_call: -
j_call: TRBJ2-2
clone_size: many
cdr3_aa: CASSLGQPNTGELFF
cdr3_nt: TGCGCCAGCAGCTTGGGGCAGCCGAACACCGGGGAGCTGTTTTTT

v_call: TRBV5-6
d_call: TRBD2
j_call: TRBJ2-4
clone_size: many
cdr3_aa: CASRTGLAGNIQYF
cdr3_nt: TGTGCCAGCAGGACCGGACTAGCGGGAAACATTCAGTACTTC

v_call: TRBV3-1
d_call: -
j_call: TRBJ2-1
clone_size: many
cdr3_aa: CASRRDSGEQFF
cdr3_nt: TGTGCCAGCAGGCGGGACTCCGGGGAGCAGTTCTTC

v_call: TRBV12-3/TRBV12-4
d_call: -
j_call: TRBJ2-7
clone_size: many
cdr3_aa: CASREGGASEQYF
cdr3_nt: TGTGCCAGCAGGGAAGGGGGGGCGAGTGAGCAGTACTTC

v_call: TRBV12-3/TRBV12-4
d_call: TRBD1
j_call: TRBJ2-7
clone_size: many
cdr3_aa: CASSQGTGNEQYF
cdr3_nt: TGTGCCAGCAGCCAAGGGACAGGGAACGAGCAGTACTTC

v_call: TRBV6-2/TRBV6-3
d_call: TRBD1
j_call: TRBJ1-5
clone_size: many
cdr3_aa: CASSYPTTGTGNNQPQHF
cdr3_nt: TGTGCCAGCAGTTACCCCACAACCGGGACAGGGAACAATCAGCCCCAGCATTTT

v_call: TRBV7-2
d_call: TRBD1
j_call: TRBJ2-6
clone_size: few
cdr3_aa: CASSLTTGGISSGANVLTF
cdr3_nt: TGTGCCAGCAGCTTGACGACAGGGGGCATTAGCTCTGGGGCCAACGTCCTGACTTTC

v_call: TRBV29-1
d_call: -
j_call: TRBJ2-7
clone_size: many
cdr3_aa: CSVETGVQDYEQYF
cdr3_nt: TGCAGCGTTGAGACCGGCGTACAGGACTACGAGCAGTACTTC

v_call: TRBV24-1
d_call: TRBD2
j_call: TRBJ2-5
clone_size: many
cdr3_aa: CATSDPSGRQETQYF
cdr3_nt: TGTGCCACCAGTGATCCAAGCGGGAGGCAAGAGACCCAGTACTTC

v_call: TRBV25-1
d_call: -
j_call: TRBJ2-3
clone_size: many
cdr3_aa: CASQGPTQDTQYF
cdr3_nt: TGTGCCAGCCAGGGGCCTACGCAGGATACGCAGTATTTT

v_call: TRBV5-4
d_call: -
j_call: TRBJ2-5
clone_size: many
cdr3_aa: CASSPGTDQETQYF
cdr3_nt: TGTGCCAGCAGCCCGGGGACGGACCAAGAGACCCAGTACTTC

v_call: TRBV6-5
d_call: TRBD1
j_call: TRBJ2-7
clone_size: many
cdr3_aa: CASSYSTGESSYEQYF
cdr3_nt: TGTGCCAGCAGTTATTCGACAGGGGAGAGTTCCTACGAGCAGTACTTC

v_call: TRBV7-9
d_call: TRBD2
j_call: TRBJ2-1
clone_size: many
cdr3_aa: CASSYPERAGNEQFF
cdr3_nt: TGTGCCAGCAGCTACCCTGAGCGAGCGGGGAATGAGCAGTTCTTC

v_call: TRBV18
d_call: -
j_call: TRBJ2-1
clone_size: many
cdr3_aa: CASSPQGDEQFF
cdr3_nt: TGTGCCAGCTCGCCCCAGGGCGATGAGCAGTTCTTC

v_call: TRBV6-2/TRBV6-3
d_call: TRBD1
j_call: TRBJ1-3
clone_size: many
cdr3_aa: CASSWTGKSGNTIYF
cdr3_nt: TGTGCCAGCAGTTGGACAGGGAAGAGTGGAAACACCATATATTTT

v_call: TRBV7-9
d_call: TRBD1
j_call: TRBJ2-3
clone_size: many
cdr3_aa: CASSLLQGAASTDTQYF
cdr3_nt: TGTGCCAGCAGCTTATTACAGGGGGCGGCCAGCACAGATACGCAGTATTTT

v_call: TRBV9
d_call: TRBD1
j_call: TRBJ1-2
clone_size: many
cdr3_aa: CASSPLDRGIDGYTF
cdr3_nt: TGTGCCAGCAGCCCCCTGGACAGGGGGATCGATGGCTACACCTTC

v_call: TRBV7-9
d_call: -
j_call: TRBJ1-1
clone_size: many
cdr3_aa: CASSWGQNTEAFF
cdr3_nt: TGTGCCAGCAGCTGGGGACAGAACACTGAAGCTTTCTTT

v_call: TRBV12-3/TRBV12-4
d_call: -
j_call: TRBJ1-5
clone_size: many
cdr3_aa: CASSYSGQPQHF
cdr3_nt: TGTGCCAGCAGTTACAGTGGGCAGCCCCAGCATTTT

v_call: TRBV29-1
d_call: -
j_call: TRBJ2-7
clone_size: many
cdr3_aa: CSVARSDSSYEQYF
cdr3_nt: TGCAGCGTCGCCCGCTCGGACAGCTCCTACGAGCAGTACTTC

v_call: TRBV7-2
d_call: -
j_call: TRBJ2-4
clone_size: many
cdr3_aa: CASSLFGKNIQYF
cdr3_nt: TGTGCCAGCAGCTTATTTGGCAAAAACATTCAGTACTTC

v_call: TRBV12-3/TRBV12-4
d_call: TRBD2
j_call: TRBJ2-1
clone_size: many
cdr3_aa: CAILGGRNSYNEQFF
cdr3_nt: TGTGCCATCCTCGGCGGGAGAAACTCCTACAATGAGCAGTTCTTC

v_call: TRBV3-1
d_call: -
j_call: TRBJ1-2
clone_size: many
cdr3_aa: CASSQDPGQTYGYTF
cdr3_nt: TGTGCCAGCAGCCAAGATCCAGGGCAAACCTATGGCTACACCTTC

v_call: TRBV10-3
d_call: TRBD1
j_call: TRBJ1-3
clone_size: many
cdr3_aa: CAIRQGSSGNTIYF
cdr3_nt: TGTGCCATCAGACAGGGGAGCTCTGGAAACACCATATATTTT

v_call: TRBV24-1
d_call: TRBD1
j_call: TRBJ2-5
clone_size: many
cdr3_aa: CATRGQGETQYF
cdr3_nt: TGTGCCACCCGCGGACAGGGGGAGACCCAGTACTTC

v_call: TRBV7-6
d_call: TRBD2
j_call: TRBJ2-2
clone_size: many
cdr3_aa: CASSRSSQRGYTGELFF
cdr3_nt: TGTGCCAGCAGTCGCAGCAGCCAGCGGGGCTACACCGGGGAGCTGTTTTTT

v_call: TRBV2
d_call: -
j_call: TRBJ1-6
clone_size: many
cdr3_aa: CASSGIGKNSPLHF
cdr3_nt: TGTGCCAGCAGTGGCATAGGGAAAAATTCACCCCTCCACTTT

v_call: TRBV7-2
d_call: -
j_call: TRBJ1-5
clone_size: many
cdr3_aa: CASSPGLDQPQHF
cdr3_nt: TGTGCCAGCAGCCCGGGGCTCGATCAGCCCCAGCATTTT

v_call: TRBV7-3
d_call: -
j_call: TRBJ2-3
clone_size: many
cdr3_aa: CASSYPGDTQYF
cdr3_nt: TGTGCCAGCAGTTACCCGGGGGATACGCAGTATTTT

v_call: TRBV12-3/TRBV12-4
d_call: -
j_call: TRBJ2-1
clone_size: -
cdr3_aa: CASSSPRTYTYNEQFF
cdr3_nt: TGTGCCAGCAGTTCCCCTCGGACGTACACCTACAATGAGCAGTTCTTC

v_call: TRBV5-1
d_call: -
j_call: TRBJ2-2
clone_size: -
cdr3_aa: CASSQQGIGELFF
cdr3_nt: TGCGCCAGCAGCCAGCAGGGAATCGGGGAGCTGTTTTTT

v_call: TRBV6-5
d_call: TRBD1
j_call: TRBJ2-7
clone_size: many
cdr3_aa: CASMDRGWYEQYF
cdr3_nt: TGTGCCAGCATGGACAGGGGGTGGTACGAGCAGTACTTC

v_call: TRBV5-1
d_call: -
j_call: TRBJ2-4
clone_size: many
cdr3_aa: CASKGSLAKNIQYF
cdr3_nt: TGCGCCAGCAAGGGGTCCTTGGCCAAAAACATTCAGTACTTC

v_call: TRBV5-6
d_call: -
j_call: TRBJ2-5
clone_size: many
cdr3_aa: CASNFRQGETQYF
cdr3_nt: TGTGCCAGCAACTTTCGGCAGGGAGAGACCCAGTACTTC

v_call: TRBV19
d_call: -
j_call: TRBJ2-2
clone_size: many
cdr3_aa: CARGDTGELFF
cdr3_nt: TGTGCCAGGGGGGACACCGGGGAGCTGTTTTTT

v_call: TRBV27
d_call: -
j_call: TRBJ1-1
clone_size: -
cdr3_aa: CARLSSEEDTEAFF
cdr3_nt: TGTGCCAGGTTGTCGTCCGAAGAGGACACTGAAGCTTTCTTT

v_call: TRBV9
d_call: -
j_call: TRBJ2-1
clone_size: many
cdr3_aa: CASSGSVSSYNEQFF
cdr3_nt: TGTGCCAGCAGCGGTAGCGTAAGCTCCTACAATGAGCAGTTCTTC

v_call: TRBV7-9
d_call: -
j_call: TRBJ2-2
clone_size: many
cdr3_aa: CASTSRANTGELFF
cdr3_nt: TGTGCCAGCACCAGCAGGGCCAACACCGGGGAGCTGTTTTTT

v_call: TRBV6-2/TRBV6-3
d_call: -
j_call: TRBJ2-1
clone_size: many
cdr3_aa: CASSLLTSRPFF
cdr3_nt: TGTGCCAGCAGCCTACTGACTAGTCGGCCGTTCTTC

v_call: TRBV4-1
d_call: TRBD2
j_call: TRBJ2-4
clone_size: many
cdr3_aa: CASSQAGGENIQYF
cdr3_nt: TGCGCCAGCAGCCAAGCGGGAGGGGAAAACATTCAGTACTTC

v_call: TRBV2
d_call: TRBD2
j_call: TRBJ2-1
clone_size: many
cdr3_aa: CATNLLTSGTGDEQFF
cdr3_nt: TGTGCCACCAATTTGCTGACTAGCGGGACGGGTGATGAGCAGTTCTTC

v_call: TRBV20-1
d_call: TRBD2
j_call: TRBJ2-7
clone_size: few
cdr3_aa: CSARGTPSGSDEQYF
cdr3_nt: TGCAGTGCTAGAGGTACGCCTAGCGGGTCGGACGAGCAGTACTTC

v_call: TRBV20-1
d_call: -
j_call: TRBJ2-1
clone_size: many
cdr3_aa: CSASRPYNEQFF
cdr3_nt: TGCAGTGCTAGCAGGCCCTACAATGAGCAGTTCTTC

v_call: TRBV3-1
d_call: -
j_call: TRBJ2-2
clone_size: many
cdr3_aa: CASSQGSGFTGELFF
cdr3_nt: TGTGCCAGCAGCCAAGGGTCAGGGTTCACCGGGGAGCTGTTTTTT